The 25 T cell receptor beta chains in this list originate from one sample, sequenced in a study of control samples from healthy donors and cancer patients. The protocol was immunoSEQ multiplex PCR, while the TCRdb copy is restricted to in-frame clones and leaves out a portion. In the table there are 40,000 to 65,000 clones, roughly 87% of which are singletons. What was sequenced was PBMCs. The receptors here all came from a man in his sixties with head and neck cancer.

This chain connects TRBV28 to TRBJ1-5; 7 positions agree with TRBD1. Germline V gene data show CDR1 as MDHEN and CDR2 as SYDVKM. CDR3 length: 16 residues. J was trimmed by 4 bases and V by 7 bases; bases with no gene match: 13. In DNA form, the CDR3 reads TGTGCCAGCAACACCCCCCGACAGGGTTGGAATCAGCCCCAGCATTTT. The encoded protein is CASNTPRQGWNQPQHF.

The chain couples TRBV5-1 to TRBJ2-3; the D gene is possibly TRBD1 (5 bases). The CDR3 is 16 residues long. With 4 bases removed from V and 1 base from J, the gap between germline ends came to 16 bases. The germline V gene encodes CDR1 SGHRS and CDR2 YFSETQ. Here the CDR3 DNA reads TGCGCCAGCAGCCCGAGTGCAGGGATTGGCACAGATACGCAGTATTTT. Amino acid sequence: CASSPSAGIGTDTQYF.

The chain carries TRBV28 and TRBJ2-3, with TRBD1 matching 8 bases. The V gene's germline CDR1 is MDHEN and CDR2 SYDVKM. The CDR3 is 19 amino acids. Unmatched junction bases numbered 21, after V lost 3 bases and J lost 7 bases. The CDR3 nucleotides are TGTGCCAGCAGTTTTCTAACAGGGGGACCGCCACTTCGGGTAAATACGCAGTATTTT. Its protein product is CASSFLTGGPPLRVNTQYF.

The chain is built from TRBV6-1 and TRBJ2-7, with D tentatively TRBD1 (5 bases). The CDR3 length is 16 residues. Between the trimmed V and J ends, which lost 2 bases and 4 bases, there was a span of 18 bases. Germline-derived CDR1 and CDR2 are MNHNS and SASEGT. Here the CDR3 reads CASSESLGQGTYEQYF. The CDR3 region has the DNA TGTGCCAGCAGTGAATCCTTGGGGCAGGGAACTTACGAGCAGTACTTC.

The chain recombines TRBV6-6 with TRBJ1-1; no clear D gene. The V end lost 6 bases, the J end lost 1 base, and 12 bases lay between the germline ends. The germline gives CDR1 MNHNY, CDR2 SVGAGI (reference sequence). This CDR3 comprises 14 residues. The CDR3, as DNA: TGTGCCAGCAGCTTCCTGTCAGAGAACACTGAAGCTTTCTTT. As protein: CASSFLSENTEAFF.

This CDR3 is CASSQGATGHEQFF. CDR3 DNA: TGTGCCAGCAGCCAAGGGGCCACAGGGCATGAGCAGTTCTTC. The chain uses TRBV3-1 (or the pseudogene TRBV3-2) and TRBJ2-1; the D gene is possibly TRBD1 (6 bases). V lost 1 base and J lost 8, with 12 bases in between. This CDR3 spans 14 amino acids. Germline V gene lookup returns CDR1 LGHDT and CDR2 YNNKEL (reference sequence).

This chain connects TRBV5-4 to TRBJ2-3, with 9 bases aligning to TRBD1. This CDR3 region has 16 residues. The V gene end was trimmed by 3 bases and the J gene end by 1 base; junction bases not matched to a gene: 6. The germline CDR1 and CDR2 sequences are SGHNT and YYREEE (reference sequence). CDR3 residues: CASSSGQGIRTDTQYF. The CDR3 DNA follows: TGTGCCAGCAGCTCTGGACAGGGGATACGCACAGATACGCAGTATTTT.

The chain couples TRBV4-1 to TRBJ1-3, with 11 bases that match TRBD1. Trimming took 3 bases from V and 0 from J; bases not matched to a gene: 1. CDR3 length: 16 amino acids. Looked up from germline, CDR1 is MGHRA and CDR2 is YSYEKL. The CDR3 here is CASSQDRGPSGNTIYF. CDR3 sequence (DNA): TGCGCCAGCAGCCAGGACAGGGGGCCCTCTGGAAACACCATATATTTT.

The chain is built from TRBV5-1 and TRBJ1-4; D call uncertain. This CDR3 region has 14 residues. V lost 4 bases and J 4 bases, leaving 11 bases between the germline ends. The germline gives CDR1 SGHRS, CDR2 YFSETQ. The CDR3 reads CASSPGGLNEKLFF. The CDR3 DNA reads TGCGCCAGCAGCCCGGGAGGTCTTAATGAAAAACTGTTTTTT. The whole variable domain, remainder taken from reference TRBV5-1 and TRBJ1-4, is KAGVTQTPRYLIKTRGQQVTLSCSPISGHRSVSWYQQTPGQGLQFLFEYFSETQRNKGNFPGRFSGRQFSNSRSEMNVSTLELGDSALYLCASSPGGLNEKLFFGSGTQLSVL.

This clone was counted a few times. Additional DNA sequences in this sample encode the identical CDR3. V usage is TRBV6-5 and J usage is TRBJ1-1; weak D call: TRBD1 (5 bases). The V gene's germline CDR1 is MNHEY and CDR2 SVGAGI. The CDR3 is 15 amino acids. V shed 0 bases and J shed 3 bases, with 11 bases lying between them. Written as DNA, the CDR3 is TGTGCCAGCAGTTACTCTAGGGTGGGGGACACTGAAGCTTTCTTT. Its translation is CASSYSRVGDTEAFF.

V gene TRBV4-1 combines with J gene TRBJ1-2; possibly TRBD1 for D (5 bases). The V gene's germline CDR1 is MGHRA and CDR2 YSYEKL. The V end lost 5 bases, the J end lost 8 bases, and 30 bases lay between the germline ends. This CDR3 has 18 residues. CDR3 in amino acids: CASSGIDWGSSLGSGYTF. The CDR3 nucleotides read TGCGCCAGCAGCGGTATCGACTGGGGCAGCTCCCTCGGGAGCGGCTACACCTTC.

J is TRBJ1-5 and V is TRBV18; 7 bases align to TRBD1. J was trimmed by 6 bases and V by 6 bases; bases with no gene match: 5. The CDR3 contains 13 residues. From germline, CDR1 is KGHSH and CDR2 LQKENI. This chain's CDR3 is CASSHDRVQPQHF. Written as DNA, the CDR3 is TGTGCCAGCTCCCACGACAGGGTTCAGCCCCAGCATTTT.

The chain couples TRBV19 to TRBJ2-7, with TRBD1 matching 7 bases. Losses at the gene ends were 7 bases for V and 0 bases for J; bases not matched to a gene: 6. The CDR3 covers 14 residues. Germline V gives CDR1 LNHDA, CDR2 SQIVND (reference sequence). CDR3 loop: CASMKGDSSYEQYF. CDR3 nucleotides: TGTGCCAGTATGAAGGGGGACAGCTCCTACGAGCAGTACTTC.

As regards this clone: Other DNA sequences in the sample encode the same CDR3. CDR3: CASSAGQGPDTQYF. CDR3 nucleotide sequence: TGTGCCAGCAGCGCCGGACAGGGGCCAGATACGCAGTATTTT. This rearrangement joins TRBV9 to TRBJ2-3; TRBD1 agrees at 9 bases. This CDR3 contains 14 residues. The V segment lost 3 bases and the J segment 4 bases; nucleotides outside the gene matches: 3. Germline V CDR1 and CDR2: SGDLS, YYNGEE.

The chain joins TRBV18 to TRBJ1-5; tentative D call: TRBD1 (5 bases). V was cut by 6 bases and J by 7 bases, with 16 bases left in between. In germline, CDR1 is KGHSH, CDR2 LQKENI. There are 14 residues in the CDR3. CDR3 bases: TGTGCCAGCTCCCAGGACCCAGGGAGCCAGCCCCAGCATTTT. Translated, it gives CASSQDPGSQPQHF.

The chain joins TRBV14 to TRBJ2-7, with 7 positions matching TRBD2. J was trimmed by 1 base and V by 4 bases; bases with no gene match: 1. CDR3 length equals 13 residues. Germline CDR1 SGHDN, CDR2 FVKESK. This CDR3 reads CASSPSGSYEQYF. The CDR3 nucleotides read TGTGCCAGCAGCCCTAGCGGTTCCTACGAGCAGTACTTC. Variable domain in full (rest from reference TRBV14 and TRBJ2-7): EAGVTQFPSHSVIEKGQTVTLRCDPISGHDNLYWYRRVMGKEIKFLLHFVKESKQDESGMPNNRFLAERTGGTYSTLKVQPAELEDSGVYFCASSPSGSYEQYFGPGTRLTVT.

The rearrangement joins TRBV29-1 to TRBJ2-1; possible D gene TRBD1, 6 bases. CDR3 length: 14 residues. The V gene lost 1 base and the J gene lost 10 bases, with 17 bases spanning the gap. CDR1 SQVTM and CDR2 ANQGSEA come from the germline V gene. CDR3 nucleotides: TGCAGCGTTGAAGGCAGGGGTGTTACTCGGGAGCAGTTCTTC. This sequence encodes CSVEGRGVTREQFF.

The V call is TRBV5-1, the J call TRBJ2-5; tentatively, D is TRBD1 or TRBD2 (5 bases each). Germline V gives CDR1 SGHRS, CDR2 YFSETQ. The germline V and J ends were trimmed by 0 bases and 4 bases, with 10 bases remaining between them. This CDR3 is 14 amino acids long. The CDR3 DNA is TGCGCCAGCAGCTTGGCCAGGGACGGAGAGACCCAGTACTTC. Translating it yields CASSLARDGETQYF. Variable domain in full (rest from reference TRBV5-1 and TRBJ2-5): KAGVTQTPRYLIKTRGQQVTLSCSPISGHRSVSWYQQTPGQGLQFLFEYFSETQRNKGNFPGRFSGRQFSNSRSEMNVSTLELGDSALYLCASSLARDGETQYFGPGTRLLVL.

In nucleotides, the CDR3 is TGTGCTAGTGGTTTGTCTGAGACACCCCTCGTTGACAGGACCTCCTACAATGAGCAGTTCTTC. Its protein is CASGLSETPLVDRTSYNEQFF. The chain combines TRBV12-5 with TRBJ2-1, with a tentative D call TRBD1 (6 bases). The CDR3 is 21 amino acids. V dropped 2 bases and J dropped 0 bases, with 26 bases sitting between them. The germline V gene has CDR1 LGHNT and CDR2 FRNRAP. The full variable domain, its missing parts supplied by reference TRBV12-5 and TRBJ2-1, is DARVTQTPRHKVTEMGQEVTMRCQPILGHNTVFWYRQTMMQGLELLAYFRNRAPLDDSGMPKDRFSAEMPDATLATLKIQPSEPRDSAVYFCASGLSETPLVDRTSYNEQFFGPGTRLTVL.

The chain recombines TRBV25-1 with TRBJ2-3; D might be TRBD1 (6 bases). In germline, CDR1 is MGHDK, CDR2 SYGVNS. The CDR3 sequence is 14 residues long. V was clipped by 6 bases and J by 0 bases, with 10 bases between them. CDR3 amino acids: CASRDRASTDTQYF. Here the CDR3 DNA reads TGTGCCAGCAGGGACAGAGCTAGCACAGATACGCAGTATTTT. The variable domain in full, with the rest retrieved from reference TRBV25-1 and TRBJ2-3, is EADIYQTPRYLVIGTGKKITLECSQTMGHDKMYWYQQDPGMELHLIHYSYGVNSTEKGDLSSESTVSRIRTEHFPLTLESARPSHTSQYLCASRDRASTDTQYFGPGTRLTVL.

The J gene is TRBJ1-3, the V gene TRBV20-1; D gene uncertain. The germline V and J ends were trimmed by 3 bases and 9 bases, with 15 bases remaining between them. Germline lookup yields CDR1 DFQATT and CDR2 SNEGSKA (reference sequence). This CDR3 is built from 13 residues. CDR3 sequence reads: CSASPGILSTIYF. CDR3 in DNA: TGCAGTGCTAGTCCGGGCATTCTCTCCACCATATATTTT.

J is TRBJ1-1 and V is TRBV5-1, with D maybe TRBD1 (6 bases). The CDR3 spans 15 residues. Germline V gene sequence: CDR1 SGHRS, CDR2 YFSETQ. Trimming removed 4 bases at V and 1 base at J, with 14 bases between. Here the CDR3 reads CASSRATGRNTEAFF. The CDR3 region has the DNA TGCGCCAGCAGCCGCGCCACAGGGCGGAACACTGAAGCTTTCTTT.

The genes are TRBV28 and TRBJ2-3; 8 nucleotides agree with TRBD1. Germline V CDR1 and CDR2: MDHEN, SYDVKM. V was clipped by 8 bases and J by 2 bases; unmatched bases: 21. There are 19 residues in the CDR3. CDR3 sequence: CASGPRQGYVIGYTDTQYF. CDR3 nucleotide sequence: TGTGCCAGCGGCCCGAGACAGGGGTATGTGATTGGGTACACAGATACGCAGTATTTT.

The chain combines TRBV10-3 with TRBJ2-1; 9 nucleotides line up with TRBD2. This CDR3 is 16 amino acids long. J was trimmed by 8 bases and V by 2 bases; bases with no gene match: 10. Germline loops: CDR1 ENHRY, CDR2 SYGVKD. CDR3 sequence reads: CAISEGLAGNGDEQFF. DNA of the CDR3: TGTGCCATCAGTGAGGGTCTAGCGGGGAACGGGGATGAGCAGTTCTTC.

J is TRBJ1-4 and V is TRBV5-6; no clear D. Germline loops: CDR1 SGHDT, CDR2 YYEEEE. Trimming left V 0 bases short and J 7 bases short, with 13 bases between. The CDR3 has 15 amino acids. The CDR3 protein is CASSLVVRRGEKLFF. CDR3 coding DNA: TGTGCCAGCAGCTTGGTAGTGCGGCGGGGTGAAAAACTGTTTTTT. Full variable domain (remainder filled in from reference TRBV5-6 and TRBJ1-4): DAGVTQSPTHLIKTRGQQVTLRCSPKSGHDTVSWYQQALGQGPQFIFQYYEEEERQRGNFPDRFSGHQFPNYSSELNVNALLLGDSALYLCASSLVVRRGEKLFFGSGTQLSVL.